The source of this T cell receptor beta chain is a study of shared clonotypes between healthy human individuals (TCRdb year 2020). With regard to the full study: The cohort included a few men and a couple of women between 18 and 49 years of age. For each donor, three plates each were used for CD4 naive and CD4 memory, two plates were used for CD8 naive, and one plate was used for CD8 memory. The study deeply sequenced blood TCR repertoires of several healthy adults to estimate repertoire size and the extent of clonotype sharing between individuals. To increase sequencing depth and limit assay-specific biases, different laboratories used diverse techniques to prepare libraries and sequence TCR repertoires. Per donor, leukapheresis produced somewhere between about 0.94 and 9.5 billion PBMCs. Broader findings and caveats from the paper: Pairwise subsampling led to the expectation that sequencing depth would affect the degree of clonotype sharing among donors. Because the study included only a small number of donors, the genetic and exposure-history diversity represented was limited. Larger estimated clonotype richness was generally found for naive subsets than for memory subsets. Even with the large sequencing depth, rarefaction of the sorted-subset datasets indicated that sequencing was incomplete. Sharing across four donors was observed for about 5% of naive CD4, over 3% of naive CD8, roughly 2.4% of memory CD4, and less than 0.45% of memory CD8 clonotypes. Compared with non-shared clonotypes, clonotypes shared by all four sorted-subset donors had higher generation probabilities. Sampling was restricted to blood, and TCR repertoires in tissues likely differ from the TCR repertoires found in blood.

CDR1 and CDR2, per the germline V gene, are SGDLS and YYNGEE. Including the terminal cysteine and phenylalanine, the CDR3 comprises 18 residues. Just the 54-base CDR3 DNA is kept, in frame starting at base 1. V and J are trimmed by 1 base and 3 bases, and the gene matches miss 6 bases of the junction. The donors were healthy, HIV-negative adults who had no recently reported acute infections or vaccinations. Every donor was a Caucasian adult living in Nashville, Tennessee, USA. Magnetic negative selection was used to enrich CD4+ T cells, after which naive cells were positively selected on CD45RA and the negative fraction became the memory subset. Blood was obtained by leukapheresis, after which PBMCs were separated by Ficoll-Histopaque density gradient centrifugation and cryopreserved in liquid nitrogen vapor phase. Analytical flow cytometry was used to check the purity and quantity of every magnetically sorted T cell population. Each sorted fraction had its genomic DNA isolated and then quantified by UV absorbance on a Nanodrop 2000c.

A word on this clone: The antigen it recognizes is unknown. No quality values exist for individual bases; no much larger clone is one base distant.

Using the deep immunoSEQ assay, multiplex PCR amplified TCR CDR3 regions from genomic DNA. Genomic DNA extracted from each cell subset was distributed evenly over all wells of several immunoSEQ 96-well plates, and each plate served as one replicate. For sorted subsets, each replicate PCR was loaded with 150 to 250 ng genomic DNA, equivalent to about 30,000 T cell genomes. The purified libraries were quantified using a Qubit 3.0 fluorometer, sized with a Bioanalyzer 2100, and then quantified again using the KAPA Library Quantification kit. Each immunoSEQ 96-well plate was sequenced on its own single-read 150-cycle Illumina NextSeq 550 flow cell. In the authors' own workflow: Because the immunoSEQ output included only junctional sequences and no quality scores, the filtering could not be the same as the filtering used for full-length reads. Sequences were annotated with PyIR, a Python wrapper for IgBLAST v1.9, using IMGT germline references to assign V/J genes and CDR3. Reads were removed for weak V/J assignments (E-value above 1e-6), missing CDR3, stop codons, out-of-frame junctions, or ambiguous translated residues. V3J clonotypes were defined as sequences sharing an identical inferred V gene, J gene, and CDR3 amino acid sequence. Percentage overlap between repertoires was calculated by dividing the number of shared unique clonotypes by the size of the smaller repertoire. Three approaches were used to assess repertoire richness: RTK rarefaction, the Chao1 estimator, and Recon v2.1 estimates of unobserved clonotypes. For all TCRbeta clonotypes obtained by the gDNA method from a few donors, generation probabilities were computed with OLGA. TCRdb took this table from immuneACCESS and kept in-frame rearrangements with V and J called. Such tables lack part of the clones; where checked against another copy, unresolved V genes explain under half of the gap, and the rest is unexplained. V, J and clone size were drawn from that table, and D and trimming were deduced from the DNA. Present in this sample are just over 2,000,000 clones, 90% to 95% of which were seen just once. The ten largest clones represent 0.1% to 0.15% of the sample.

This clonotype originated in a man between 18 and 35 years old in good health. The chain couples TRBV9 to TRBJ2-1; 14 nucleotides in the junction match TRBD2. The sequencing sample was made of naive CD4+ T cells sorted from blood. In the paper's terms, the cell subset or site label means: CD45RA+ positively selected. The DNA is as follows: TGTGCCAGCAGCGTAAGACTAGCGGGAGGGCCGAACTACAATGAGCAGTTCTTC. This sequence encodes CASSVRLAGGPNYNEQFF.